This passage covers 27 T cell receptor beta chains from one sample sequenced in a study of blood T cell repertoires in COVID-19. TCRdb's table, derived via immunoSEQ multiplex PCR, lists solely in-frame clones and lacks some. Counted here are around 100,000 clones, about 85% occurring once; the ten biggest clones make up approximately 2%. The sequenced material came from peripheral blood. The receptors here all came from an older woman with active or convalescent COVID-19.

The chain joins TRBV12-3 or TRBV12-4 to TRBJ1-5; perhaps TRBD1 as D (5 bases). Trimming cost V 3 bases and J 5 bases, with 8 bases left between them. The CDR3 loop spans 13 amino acids. The CDR3 protein is CASSFWGDQPQHF. The CDR3 bases are TGTGCCAGCAGTTTTTGGGGGGATCAGCCCCAGCATTTT.

The CDR3 sequence: CASSSTGTVNTEAFF. The CDR3 DNA sequence: TGTGCCAGCAGCAGTACCGGGACAGTGAACACTGAAGCTTTCTTT. The chain is built from TRBV19 and TRBJ1-1; 7 nucleotides line up with TRBD1. The CDR3 contains 15 residues. Germline V gives CDR1 LNHDA, CDR2 SQIVND (reference sequence). V lost 9 bases and J lost 0; bases outside the gene matches: 10.

The J gene is TRBJ2-5, the V gene TRBV6-5, with 9 bases identical to TRBD2. The junction had 2 bases not matched to a gene; V was cut back by 0 bases and J by 0 bases. In germline, CDR1 is MNHEY, CDR2 SVGAGI. The CDR3 consists of 16 residues. CDR3 coding DNA: TGTGCCAGCAGTTACTCCCAGCGGGGGGACCAAGAGACCCAGTACTTC. This encodes CASSYSQRGDQETQYF.

The J gene is TRBJ2-7, the V gene TRBV4-3, with 9 bases aligning to TRBD2. The CDR3 covers 18 residues. The junction had 14 bases not matched to a gene; V was cut back by 1 base and J by 4 bases. Germline loops: CDR1 LGHNA, CDR2 YSLEER. CDR3 coding DNA: TGCGCCAGCAGCCAAGGGCGTGGTTTAGCGGGAGAAGGGTACGAGCAGTACTTC. Residues: CASSQGRGLAGEGYEQYF.

The chain recombines TRBV4-3 with TRBJ2-3, with TRBD2 matching over 12 bases. After removal of 0 bases from V and 11 bases from J, the junction contained 0 bases not matched to a gene. Germline loops: CDR1 LGHNA, CDR2 YSLEER. CDR3 length: 13 residues. The CDR3 DNA follows: TGCGCCAGCAGCCAAGAGGGACTAGCGGGGCAGTATTTT. Translation: CASSQEGLAGQYF.

The gene calls are TRBV27 and TRBJ1-1; 10 nucleotides match TRBD1. The trim removed 5 bases at V and 3 bases at J, leaving 9 bases unmatched. This CDR3 contains 16 residues. Per germline, CDR1 MNHEY and CDR2 SMNVEV (reference sequence). CDR3 loop: CASSPGQGRGYTEAFF. CDR3 coding DNA: TGTGCCAGCAGTCCGGGACAGGGGAGGGGGTACACTGAAGCTTTCTTT.

J is TRBJ2-7 and V is TRBV13, with 9 bases lining up with TRBD1. Germline V lookup: CDR1 PRHDT, CDR2 FYEKMQ (reference sequence). V dropped 5 bases and J dropped 3; count of bases not matched to a gene: 11. This CDR3 comprises 16 residues. CDR3 DNA: TGTGCCAGCAGCCCTAAGCCACAGGGGGCGGGCTACGAGCAGTACTTC. It translates to CASSPKPQGAGYEQYF.

J is TRBJ2-1 and V is TRBV29-1, with TRBD2 as a possible D gene (6 bases). Per germline, CDR1 SQVTM and CDR2 ANQGSEA. The CDR3 consists of 21 residues. V was clipped by 5 bases and J by 4 bases, with 36 bases between them. CDR3 sequence: CSVNLVDARWVGRRTYNEQFF. The DNA for the CDR3 is TGCAGCGTTAATTTGGTTGATGCGCGTTGGGTGGGGAGGCGAACTTACAATGAGCAGTTCTTC.

CDR3 protein: CATSRDRGGVTEKLFF. CDR3 DNA: TGTGCCACCAGCAGAGATAGGGGGGGCGTTACTGAAAAACTGTTTTTT. The chain carries TRBV15 and TRBJ1-4; D might be TRBD1 (6 bases). V lost 0 bases, J lost 7 bases, and 15 bases lay in between. This CDR3 has 16 amino acids. Per germline, CDR1 LNHNV and CDR2 YYDKDF (reference sequence).

This clone was picked up a small number of times. V and J are TRBV28 and TRBJ2-6; D remains ambiguous. The V end lost 4 bases, the J end lost 0 bases, and 4 bases lay between the germline ends. The CDR3 is 14 residues long. The germline V gene has CDR1 MDHEN and CDR2 SYDVKM. CDR3 loop: CASSSVSGANVLTF. CDR3 sequence (DNA): TGTGCCAGCAGTTCAGTCTCTGGGGCCAACGTCCTGACTTTC.

V usage is TRBV19 and J usage is TRBJ1-5; D uncertain. The germline V and J ends were trimmed by 5 bases and 7 bases, with 12 bases remaining between them. Germline CDR1 is LNHDA and CDR2 is SQIVND (reference sequence). The CDR3 runs to 13 residues. The CDR3 here is CASSFQAGQPQHF. For the CDR3, the DNA is TGTGCCAGTAGTTTTCAGGCCGGACAGCCCCAGCATTTT.

This clone appeared once. The chain has TRBV19 and TRBJ1-5; D call uncertain. With 5 bases removed from V and 5 bases from J, the gap between germline ends came to 7 bases. The CDR3 length is 12 residues. CDR1 is LNHDA and CDR2 is SQIVND in the germline V gene (reference sequence). The CDR3 nucleotides read TGTGCCAGTAGTGACACCCATCAGCCCCAGCATTTT. This codes for CASSDTHQPQHF.

This rearrangement joins TRBV5-4 to TRBJ2-1; 7 bases match TRBD1. Germline CDR1 reads SGHNT; CDR2 reads YYREEE (reference sequence). The J segment lost 8 bases and the V segment lost 3 bases, leaving 5 bases of the junction unmatched. The CDR3 loop spans 13 amino acids. In nucleotides, the CDR3 is TGTGCCAGCAGCTCGAGTCAGGGGGATGAGCAGTTCTTC. Translating it yields CASSSSQGDEQFF.

The gene calls are TRBV25-1 and TRBJ1-2; D gene unclear. The CDR3 runs to 12 residues. With 0 bases removed from V and 3 bases from J, the gap between germline ends came to 2 bases. Germline CDR1 MGHDK, CDR2 SYGVNS. CDR3 nucleotide sequence: TGTGCCAGCAGTGAATACTACTATGGCTACACCTTC. This sequence encodes CASSEYYYGYTF.

J is TRBJ2-7 and V is TRBV11-3; 8 bases match TRBD2. Germline V gives CDR1 SGHNT, CDR2 YENEEA. J lost 2 bases, V lost 5 bases, and 8 bases had no gene match. The CDR3 runs to 15 residues. CDR3 sequence (DNA): TGTGCCAGCAGCCTCCGGGAGGGTTGGCCCTACGAGCAGTACTTC. It specifies CASSLREGWPYEQYF.

This clone was seen more than once but under ten times. V gene TRBV5-1 combines with J gene TRBJ1-1, with unresolved D. The germline V and J ends were trimmed by 5 bases and 1 base, with 9 bases remaining between them. CDR1 is SGHRS and CDR2 is YFSETQ in the germline V gene. This CDR3 comprises 13 residues. CDR3 DNA sequence: TGCGCCAGCAGAACAGAGGGGAACACTGAAGCTTTCTTT. Amino acids: CASRTEGNTEAFF.

The CDR3 sequence is CASSSQIHTGELFF. The CDR3 nucleotides are TGTGCCAGCAGTTCGCAGATCCACACCGGGGAGCTGTTTTTT. The rearrangement uses TRBV6-9 and TRBJ2-2; D is unresolved. The germline V and J ends were trimmed by 4 bases and 3 bases, with 9 bases remaining between them. The CDR3 is 14 amino acids. Germline V gene lookup returns CDR1 MNHGY and CDR2 SVAAGI.

Comment on this clone: Other DNA variants within this sample encode the same CDR3. The V and J genes are TRBV25-1 and TRBJ1-2; 7 bases match TRBD1. CDR1 and CDR2 (germline): MGHDK, SYGVNS. V shed 4 bases and J 2 bases; nucleotides not matched to a gene: 1. The CDR3 contains 13 residues. CDR3: CASSGQGNYGYTF. CDR3 in DNA: TGTGCCAGCAGTGGACAGGGAAACTATGGCTACACCTTC.

The chain couples TRBV5-4 to TRBJ1-4; the match to TRBD1 covers 8 bases. V was pared by 10 bases and J by 3 bases, with 8 bases of the junction left unmatched. This CDR3 spans 14 amino acids. In germline, CDR1 is SGHNT, CDR2 YYREEE (reference sequence). The CDR3: CAGSTGVSNEKLFF. The CDR3 DNA is TGTGCCGGCTCGACAGGGGTATCTAATGAAAAACTGTTTTTT.

CDR3 coding DNA: TGTGCCACCAGTGATTCCCCGGGACAGGGGGGGACAGATACGCAGTATTTT. Translating gives CATSDSPGQGGTDTQYF. The V gene is TRBV24-1, the J gene TRBJ2-3; 11 bases fit TRBD1. The CDR3 runs 17 residues. In germline, CDR1 is KGHDR, CDR2 SFDVKD. The junction had 6 bases not matched to a gene; V was cut back by 2 bases and J by 3 bases.

The chain joins TRBV18 to TRBJ2-6, with a tentative D call TRBD1 (6 bases). Germline V gives CDR1 KGHSH, CDR2 LQKENI. This CDR3 contains 15 residues. The ends were cut back, 3 bases at V and 1 base at J, with 7 bases in the middle. Here the CDR3 reads CASSPQGSGANVLTF. DNA for the CDR3: TGTGCCAGCTCACCTCAGGGGTCTGGGGCCAACGTCCTGACTTTC.

The rearrangement uses TRBV6-6 and TRBJ2-2; 7 bases agree with TRBD2. This CDR3 spans 16 amino acids. V was clipped by 5 bases and J by 2 bases; unmatched bases: 8. The V gene's germline CDR1 is MNHNY and CDR2 SVGAGI (reference sequence). The CDR3 is CASSPSGEGNTGELFF. CDR3 coding DNA: TGTGCCAGCAGTCCGTCGGGGGAGGGCAACACCGGGGAGCTGTTTTTT.

This sequence joins TRBV7-2 and TRBJ1-4; possibly TRBD1 for D (5 bases). Germline-derived CDR1 and CDR2 are SGHTA and FQGNSA. CDR3 length equals 13 residues. The germline V and J ends were trimmed by 3 bases and 5 bases, with 7 bases remaining between them. CDR3 bases: TGTGCCAGCAGCTTGAACAGGAATGAAAAACTGTTTTTT. Translated: CASSLNRNEKLFF.

This clone was recorded a few times. In DNA form, the CDR3 reads TGTGCCAGCAGTTTCACCGAGGGGGCCTACAATGAGCAGTTCTTC. This gives the protein CASSFTEGAYNEQFF. The V and J genes are TRBV28 and TRBJ2-1, with TRBD1 as a possible D gene (6 bases). This CDR3 contains 15 residues. Trimming shortened V by 3 bases and J by 2 bases, and 11 bases separated the two germline ends. CDR1 and CDR2 (germline): MDHEN, SYDVKM.

The chain couples TRBV24-1 to TRBJ2-5; TRBD2 matches 7 bases. The germline V gene encodes CDR1 KGHDR and CDR2 SFDVKD. CDR3 size: 14 residues. Germline trimming cut 5 bases from V and 2 bases from J; bases unmatched to any gene: 4. The CDR3 reads CATSVSGAQETQYF. The CDR3 DNA sequence: TGTGCCACCAGTGTGAGCGGGGCGCAAGAGACCCAGTACTTC.

The chain has TRBV18 and TRBJ1-1, with a weak D call TRBD1 (5 bases). V lost 3 bases to trimming and J lost 1 base, with 12 bases between them. This CDR3 contains 15 residues. In germline, CDR1 is KGHSH, CDR2 LQKENI. For the CDR3, the DNA is TGTGCCAGCTCACCTGACACAGGAAGGAACACTGAAGCTTTCTTT. Amino acid sequence: CASSPDTGRNTEAFF.

V is TRBV7-2 and J is TRBJ2-3; no clear D gene. The CDR3 runs to 14 residues. Looked up from germline, CDR1 is SGHTA and CDR2 is FQGNSA. Trimming took 1 base from V and 3 from J, leaving 8 bases between them. CDR3 amino acids: CASSLGLGTDTQYF. The CDR3 region has the DNA TGTGCCAGCAGCTTAGGGCTAGGAACAGATACGCAGTATTTT.